This TCR beta chain was captured by sequencing in a study of OX40 agonist ivuxolimab in advanced cancers. Study in general: Hepatocellular carcinoma, melanoma, renal cell or head and neck cancer occurred in dose-escalation patients.

Measured with immunoSEQ multiplex PCR; TCRdb has only the in-frame clones, and not every one. This sample has fewer than 90,000 clones, with 70% to 90% found just once. V was cut by 1 base and J by 6 bases, with 15 bases left in between. The germline CDR1 and CDR2 sequences are MNHNS and SASEGT. CDR3 length equals 16 residues. There are a few counts of this clone. This TCR derives from an adult with an advanced solid tumor such as melanoma, head and neck, liver or kidney cancer. The sample consisted of CD4+ or CD8+ T cells sorted from blood, taken in a trial of the OX40 agonist ivuxolimab. The chain combines TRBV6-1 with TRBJ2-2; D may be TRBD2 (6 bases). The CDR3 region is CASSEVGRTQAGELFF. DNA of the CDR3: TGTGCCAGCAGTGAAGTGGGGAGGACACAAGCCGGGGAGCTGTTTTTT.